The rows below give T cell receptor beta chains drawn from one sample of a study of PD-L1 blockade in urothelial cancer. Libraries were prepared by immunoSEQ multiplex PCR; TCRdb keeps only in-frame clonotypes and omits some of them. The sample carries approximately 79,000 clones, roughly 80% recorded once. This sample comprised PBMCs, obtained around atezolizumab (anti-PD-L1) treatment. These receptors were obtained from a man in his forties with urothelial cancer. CDR3s leave out the opening cysteine and the closing phenylalanine or tryptophan. The order of the fields is V gene, J gene, CDR3 protein.

>TRBV14|TRBJ1-3
ASSQDLKGNTIY
>TRBV6-5|TRBJ1-5
ASRSDRGNQPQH
>TRBV30|TRBJ1-2
AWRPTGVYGYT
>TRBV6-6|TRBJ1-3
ASGLTGTADTIY
>TRBV29-1|TRBJ1-2
SVGEGTGYYT
>TRBV9|TRBJ1-3
ASSVASAGNTIY
>TRBV7-2|TRBJ1-1
ASSSAGGARTEAF
>TRBV27|TRBJ2-1
ASSHLGLAGGSSYNEQF
>TRBV27|TRBJ2-7
ASTPGQSYEQY
>TRBV7-2|TRBJ1-2
ASSSSSHNGYT
>TRBV5-1|TRBJ1-5
ASSLGQGNNQPQH
>TRBV18|TRBJ1-4
ASSPPGTGREKLF
>TRBV28|TRBJ2-1
ASSGGGTHGGEQF
>TRBV4-2|TRBJ1-4
ASSLDGEAEEKLF
>TRBV5-1|TRBJ1-1
ASSLGTGGLYTEAF
>TRBV7-6|TRBJ1-5
ASTSTGRTGRRARSNQPQH
>TRBV19|TRBJ1-1
ASSIDGDTEAF
>TRBV10-3|TRBJ1-2
AISEDSDYGYT
>TRBV25-1|TRBJ1-1
ASSEWDVQGSEAF
>TRBV7-2|TRBJ2-7
ASSRFGGEQY
>TRBV6-1|TRBJ2-3
ASRALGQGSDTQY
>TRBV6-6|TRBJ2-3
ASRDRGRPSTDTQY
>TRBV6-5|TRBJ1-2
ASSYQGGYGYT
>TRBV9|TRBJ2-7
ASTRDRDSTYEQY
>TRBV19|TRBJ1-2
ASSDRQGMNYGYT
>TRBV7-8|TRBJ2-3
ASSLVASGSRGRRTDTQY
>TRBV7-3|TRBJ2-1
ASSLTGAGAYNEQF
>TRBV9|TRBJ2-2
ASSVVGDTGELF
>TRBV7-9|TRBJ2-3
ASSFWEKDTQY
>TRBV19|TRBJ1-1
ASTKSGTGGTEAF
>TRBV5-4|TRBJ1-3
ASSRTGGGNTIY
>TRBV7-9|TRBJ1-2
ASSLGGGGYGYT
>TRBV29-1|TRBJ2-5
SGRSGETQY
>TRBV19|TRBJ2-3
ASSIVGSGRTLESTDTQY
>TRBV29-1|TRBJ1-2
SVEDSRYGYT
>TRBV19|TRBJ2-2
ASMLDRAVAGELF
>TRBV5-4|TRBJ2-1
ASSQELAGYNEQF
>TRBV11-2|TRBJ2-5
ASSTRQGPFQETQY
>TRBV28|TRBJ1-2
ASSYAGQVGYT
>TRBV7-2|TRBJ2-2
ASSLTTGELF
>TRBV28|TRBJ2-7
ASSFLSGYEQY
>TRBV11-2|TRBJ2-3
ASSKDGLAGGEMQY
>TRBV13|TRBJ2-3
ASSAKTPADTQY
>TRBV2|TRBJ2-1
ASSAGTGGLAGVEQF
>TRBV7-2|TRBJ2-1
ASSLEWAGLGHNEQF
>TRBV7-3|TRBJ2-2
ASSPMGLGSGELF
>TRBV5-1|TRBJ2-7
ASGWGTSGSYEQY
>TRBV28|TRBJ1-5
ASSLSGTENQPQH